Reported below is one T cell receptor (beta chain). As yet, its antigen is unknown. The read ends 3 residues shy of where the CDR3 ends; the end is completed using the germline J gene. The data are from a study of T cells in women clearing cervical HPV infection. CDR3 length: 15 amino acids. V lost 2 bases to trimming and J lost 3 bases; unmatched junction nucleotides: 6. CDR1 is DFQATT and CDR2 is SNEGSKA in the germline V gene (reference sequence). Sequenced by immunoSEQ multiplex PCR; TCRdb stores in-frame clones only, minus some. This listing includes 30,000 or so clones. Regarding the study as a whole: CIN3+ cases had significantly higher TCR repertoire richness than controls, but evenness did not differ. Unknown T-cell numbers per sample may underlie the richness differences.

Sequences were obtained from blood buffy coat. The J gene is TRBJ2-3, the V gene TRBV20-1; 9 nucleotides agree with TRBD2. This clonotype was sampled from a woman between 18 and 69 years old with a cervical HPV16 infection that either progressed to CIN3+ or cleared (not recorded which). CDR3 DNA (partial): TGCAGTGCTAGAATCGCTAGCGGGAAAACAGATACG. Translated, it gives CSARIASGKTDT. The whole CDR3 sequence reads CSARIASGKTDTQYF.